Shown below are 23 T cell receptor beta chains from a single sample sequenced in a study of T cell repertoires in cytomegalovirus infection. Their cognate antigens are unknown. TCRdb itself ran the reads through MiXCR, one entry per CDR3 protein. The table includes 800,000 to 950,000 distinct CDR3 sequences, about 30% detected once. Specimen: cultured CD8+ T cells from PBMCs, collected from culture after CMV antigen stimulation. The receptors originated from a human donor in good health (CMV status not recorded). Some clones in this sample may be carry-over from other donors' samples.

The V call is TRBV10-3, the J call TRBJ2-7; the match to TRBD1 covers 9 bases. Germline-derived CDR1 and CDR2 are ENHRY and SYGVKD. After removal of 5 bases from V and 3 bases from J, the junction contained 8 bases not matched to a gene. There are 15 residues in the CDR3. CDR3 nucleotides: TGTGCCATCAGTAAATGGACAGGGGACGGCTACGAGCAGTACTTC. Translating it yields CAISKWTGDGYEQYF.

A word on this clonotype: This may be a read error, as it is one base from a much larger clone. The rearrangement links TRBV24-1 to TRBJ2-1; tentatively, D is TRBD2 (6 bases). The germline CDR1 and CDR2 sequences are KGHDR and SFDVKD. Trimming cost V 4 bases and J 1 base, with 19 bases left between them. The CDR3 has 18 residues. This CDR3 is CATSEGREVGGSYNEQFF. DNA of the CDR3: TGTGCCACCAGTGAAGGAAGAGAGGTGGGGGGATCCTACAATGAGCAGTTCTTC.

The chain recombines TRBV13 with TRBJ2-4; D may be TRBD1 (6 bases). V was shortened by 1 base and J by 10 bases, with 14 bases between the two germline ends. Germline CDR1 reads PRHDT; CDR2 reads FYEKMQ (reference sequence). This CDR3 is 14 amino acids long. The CDR3: CASSLERSTGIQYF. Written as DNA, the CDR3 is TGTGCCAGCAGCTTAGAGCGTTCGACAGGTATTCAGTACTTC.

J is TRBJ2-1 and V is TRBV28, with 7 positions matching TRBD1. CDR1 is MDHEN, CDR2 SYDVKM, per germline. V shed 5 bases and J 5 bases; nucleotides not matched to a gene: 12. The CDR3 sequence is 16 residues long. The CDR3 loop reads CASSLFGTAIDNEQFF. DNA of the CDR3: TGTGCCAGCAGTCTTTTCGGGACAGCGATTGACAATGAGCAGTTCTTC.

This clonotype was seen a handful of times. The chain employs TRBV11-2 and TRBJ2-2, with D unresolved. V shed 3 bases and J shed 3 bases, with 11 bases lying between them. Germline CDR1 SGHAT, CDR2 FQNNGV. CDR3 length: 15 residues. The CDR3 DNA is TGTGCCAGCAGCTTCGACTTCTACTACACCGGGGAGCTGTTTTTT. Translated: CASSFDFYYTGELFF.

The gene calls are TRBV2 and TRBJ1-1; D gene unclear. The germline CDR1 and CDR2 sequences are SNHLY and FYNNEI. The ends were cut back, 7 bases at V and 2 bases at J, with 11 bases in the middle. The CDR3 runs to 13 residues. DNA of the CDR3: TGTGCCAGCATCCACAGACTTAACACTGAAGCTTTCTTT. It encodes CASIHRLNTEAFF.

This clonotype was counted many times. V and J are TRBV7-3 and TRBJ1-1, with D perhaps matching TRBD1 (5 bases). V gave up 0 bases and J gave up 1 base, with 15 bases separating them. CDR3 length: 17 amino acids. Germline CDR1 SGHTA, CDR2 FQGTGA. CDR3 sequence (DNA): TGTGCCAGCAGCTTAACTGGGCAGGGTTCCCCGAACACTGAAGCTTTCTTT. This codes for CASSLTGQGSPNTEAFF.

This chain joins TRBV5-5 and TRBJ2-2; D may be TRBD1 or TRBD2 (6 bases each). The CDR3 spans 17 residues. V was clipped by 0 bases and J by 5 bases, with 17 bases between them. Germline V gives CDR1 SGHKS, CDR2 YYEKEE (reference sequence). CDR3 amino acids: CASSLEVRIGGTGELFF. The DNA of the CDR3 is TGTGCCAGCAGCTTGGAGGTCCGCATAGGGGGGACCGGGGAGCTGTTTTTT.

V and J are TRBV7-8 and TRBJ1-4, with D unresolved. Germline V gene lookup returns CDR1 SGHVS and CDR2 FQNEAQ. Deletions cut 3 bases from V and 5 bases from J, with 13 bases between. The CDR3 runs to 15 residues. The CDR3 nucleotides are TGTGCCAGCAGCTTGAAGGAGATAGTAAATGAAAAACTGTTTTTT. It is translated as CASSLKEIVNEKLFF. The full variable domain, with the rest looked up from reference TRBV7-8 and TRBJ1-4, is GAGVSQSPRYKVAKRGQDVALRCDPISGHVSLFWYQQALGQGPEFLTYFQNEAQLDKSGLPSDRFFAERPEGSVSTLKIQRTQQEDSAVYLCASSLKEIVNEKLFFGSGTQLSVL.

Only a few counts were recorded for this clonotype. This rearrangement joins TRBV27 to TRBJ2-7; D uncertain. Trimming removed 1 base from V and 2 bases from J, with 9 bases in between. There are 14 residues in the CDR3. Germline V CDR1 and CDR2: MNHEY, SMNVEV (reference sequence). The CDR3 is CASSLYPITYEQYF. The CDR3 nucleotides are TGTGCCAGCAGTTTATACCCGATTACCTACGAGCAGTACTTC.

V is TRBV7-9 and J is TRBJ1-2, with TRBD1 matching over 7 bases. This CDR3 has 15 amino acids. V dropped 1 base and J dropped 4; count of bases not matched to a gene: 6. CDR1 SEHNR and CDR2 FQNEAQ come from the germline V gene (reference sequence). DNA for the CDR3: TGTGCCAGCAGCTTAGGGGCTCGGGACAGCTATGGCTACACCTTC. This translates into CASSLGARDSYGYTF.

This clonotype was found many times. V and J are TRBV7-9 and TRBJ2-4; D is unclear. Germline V gene lookup returns CDR1 SEHNR and CDR2 FQNEAQ (reference sequence). The V end was cut by 3 bases, the J end by 5 bases, with 2 bases between. This CDR3 spans 11 amino acids. The CDR3 DNA follows: TGTGCCAGCAGCTTCGAAAACATTCAGTACTTC. Protein sequence: CASSFENIQYF.

The chain joins TRBV7-9 to TRBJ2-1; D ambiguous. The CDR3 contains 14 residues. Germline loops: CDR1 SEHNR, CDR2 FQNEAQ (reference sequence). V was pared by 5 bases and J by 4 bases, with 12 bases between. CDR3 nucleotide sequence: TGTGCCAGCAGCGGGCCCGAAGGGTACAATGAGCAGTTCTTC. Translated, it gives CASSGPEGYNEQFF. The variable domain in full, with the rest retrieved from reference TRBV7-9 and TRBJ2-1, is DTGVSQNPRHKITKRGQNVTFRCDPISEHNRLYWYRQTLGQGPEFLTYFQNEAQLEKSRLLSDRFSAERPKGSFSTLEIQRTEQGDSAMYLCASSGPEGYNEQFFGPGTRLTVL.

The gene calls are TRBV9 and TRBJ2-5; D may be TRBD2 (5 bases). The CDR3 covers 18 residues. V was cut by 0 bases and J by 1 base, with 19 bases left in between. Germline V gene lookup returns CDR1 SGDLS and CDR2 YYNGEE. The CDR3 nucleotides are TGTGCCAGCAGCGTAGAAGGCCTAGCTGCAGCGGCCCAAGAGACCCAGTACTTC. Its translation: CASSVEGLAAAAQETQYF.

The CDR3 sequence: CASSPPEGANYGYTF. In nucleotides, the CDR3 is TGTGCCAGCAGCCCCCCGGAGGGGGCAAACTATGGCTACACCTTC. This chain connects TRBV7-9 to TRBJ1-2, with 7 bases matching TRBD1. CDR3 length: 15 residues. Germline V lookup: CDR1 SEHNR, CDR2 FQNEAQ (reference sequence). Trimming removed 5 bases from V and 2 bases from J; junction bases left unmatched: 8.

At least ten counts were recorded for this clonotype. This chain joins TRBV6-1 and TRBJ2-5, with 9 bases aligning to TRBD2. The CDR3 runs 17 residues. In germline, CDR1 is MNHNS, CDR2 SASEGT. Germline trimming cut 1 base from V and 2 bases from J; bases unmatched to any gene: 8. CDR3 residues: CASSEVGRTSAQETQYF. The CDR3 DNA follows: TGTGCCAGCAGTGAAGTCGGCAGGACTAGCGCGCAAGAGACCCAGTACTTC.

The rearrangement joins TRBV4-1 to TRBJ2-1, with 10 bases identical to TRBD2. Trimming cost V 0 bases and J 4 bases; bases outside gene matches: 3. Germline CDR1 reads MGHRA; CDR2 reads YSYEKL. There are 16 residues in the CDR3. The CDR3 DNA follows: TGCGCCAGCAGCCAAGAACCAGCGGGGGGGTACAATGAGCAGTTCTTC. Translation: CASSQEPAGGYNEQFF.

The gene calls are TRBV6-6 and TRBJ2-3, with TRBD2 matching over 10 bases. After removal of 10 bases from V and 6 bases from J, the junction contained 7 bases not matched to a gene. The CDR3 contains 13 residues. Germline CDR1 and CDR2: MNHNY and SVGAGI (reference sequence). CDR3 loop: CATWTSGGDTQYF. In DNA form, the CDR3 reads TGTGCCACGTGGACTAGCGGAGGGGATACGCAGTATTTT.

This clonotype was seen a few times. This rearrangement joins TRBV6-1 to TRBJ2-7; D ambiguous. Germline-derived CDR1 and CDR2 are MNHNS and SASEGT. CDR3 length: 12 amino acids. The V end lost 4 bases, the J end lost 3 bases, and 7 bases lay between the germline ends. DNA of the CDR3: TGTGCCAGCAGTGGGGGTTACTACGAGCAGTACTTC. Translating gives CASSGGYYEQYF.

This clonotype was found many times. This chain links TRBV2 with TRBJ2-3; 8 nucleotides align to TRBD1. CDR1 is SNHLY, CDR2 FYNNEI, per germline. CDR3 size: 13 residues. Trimming at V came to 6 bases and at J to 4 bases, leaving 3 bases not matched to a gene. The CDR3 region has the DNA TGTGCCAGCAGGGACAGGGTGTCAGATACGCAGTATTTT. This sequence encodes CASRDRVSDTQYF. The variable domain in full, completed from reference TRBV2 and TRBJ2-3, reads EPEVTQTPSHQVTQMGQEVILRCVPISNHLYFYWYRQILGQKVEFLVSFYNNEISEKSEIFDDQFSVERPDGSNFTLKIRSTKLEDSAMYFCASRDRVSDTQYFGPGTRLTVL.

The rearrangement links TRBV3-1 to TRBJ2-3, with 7 bases that match TRBD2. Germline V gene data show CDR1 as LGHDT and CDR2 as YNNKEL (reference sequence). CDR3 size: 18 residues. V trimming: 4 bases; J trimming: 5 bases; junction bases outside the gene matches: 18. Here the CDR3 reads CASSRWGVRDYPIDTQYF. The CDR3 region has the DNA TGTGCCAGCAGCCGGTGGGGGGTCCGGGACTACCCAATAGATACGCAGTATTTT.

This sequence joins TRBV19 and TRBJ2-3; 8 bases match TRBD1. The CDR3 spans 16 residues. The junction had 9 bases not matched to a gene; V was cut back by 3 bases and J by 4 bases. The germline gives CDR1 LNHDA, CDR2 SQIVND (reference sequence). This CDR3 is CASSMARTGFSDTQYF. The CDR3 nucleotides read TGTGCCAGTAGTATGGCCCGGACAGGGTTTTCAGATACGCAGTATTTT.

This rearrangement joins TRBV5-1 to TRBJ2-5; D is perhaps TRBD1 (6 bases). V lost 0 bases and J 4 bases, leaving 16 bases between the germline ends. The CDR3 has 16 residues. The germline gives CDR1 SGHRS, CDR2 YFSETQ. CDR3 protein: CASSLAGGQTRETQYF. Written as DNA, the CDR3 is TGCGCCAGCAGCTTGGCCGGCGGACAGACGAGAGAGACCCAGTACTTC.